This TCR beta chain was retrieved from a study of T cell responses to AZD1222 COVID-19 vaccine. Study in general: Both about-4-week and about-12-week second-dose recipients were combined.

This table comes from immunoSEQ multiplex PCR, and its TCRdb copy is limited to in-frame clones, with some not included. The table has some 97,000 clones, about 90% seen once; the top ten hold more than 1.5%. As for this clone: Its antigen is not identified.

Broader study findings: Dominant at 160-218 and 743-854, vaccine-associated CD4 TCRs also spanned spike.

This CDR3 is built from 20 residues. With 0 bases removed from V and 0 bases from J, the gap between germline ends came to 19 bases. Looked up from germline, CDR1 is SGHRS and CDR2 is YFSETQ. The receptor was isolated from an adult in good health. The chain carries TRBV5-1 and TRBJ2-6; a possible D gene is TRBD2 (5 bases). Sequencing was performed on peripheral blood, taken on day 0 of AZD1222 vaccination. The CDR3 DNA reads TGCGCCAGCAGCTTGGAAGAGGGTTCGGGGATAAGCTCTGGGGCCAACGTCCTGACTTTC. Protein sequence: CASSLEEGSGISSGANVLTF.